This T cell receptor beta chain was observed in a study of spatial heterogeneity in lung cancer. At the level of the study: In raw reads, more than 9.5 appearances on average were recorded for each unique TCR and UMI combination.

By its share, this clonotype is medium-sized. Its antigen is not known. As an off-target read in a library built for alpha chains, this beta chain has a frequency of little significance. The time point was: sample taken at primary tumor resection. Patients with untreated early-stage non-small cell lung cancer, numbering around 71, were the donors. The CDR3 has 11 residues. Trimming shortened V by 2 bases and J by 2 bases, and 1 base separated the two germline ends. Germline assignment: CDR1 MNHEY and CDR2 SVGAGI. Each molecule of TCR cDNA was tagged with one unique molecular identifier. Each CDR3 protein gets one entry after TCRdb re-called the 5' RACE reads with MiXCR. In the table there are 2,700 or so distinct CDR3 sequences, around 6% of which are singletons. Whole-study findings and limits: Expanded intratumoral alpha and beta TCR counts tracked tumor mutation counts.

The chain combines TRBV6-5 with TRBJ2-7; D is unclear. Sample: lung tumor tissue, taken at surgery. This TCR was recovered from a male donor with early-stage non-small cell lung cancer. The CDR3 loop is CASSYPYEQYF. The CDR3 nucleotides are TGTGCCAGCAGTTACCCCTACGAGCAGTACTTC.